These 22 T cell receptor beta chains came from one sample sequenced in a study of cytomegalovirus exposure and HLA in healthy donors. Both 60 Vbeta primers and 13 Jbeta primers went into the PCR. TCRdb's table, derived via immunoSEQ multiplex PCR, lists solely in-frame clones and lacks some. Of about 190,000 clones listed, around 86% were seen once; the top ten hold about 1.2%. The sequencing input was PBMCs. These TCRs come from a young man in good health and CMV-seronegative.

The CDR3 bases are TGTGCCAGCAGTGCCGTAAACAGGAGAGAGACCCAGTACTTC. It translates to CASSAVNRRETQYF. J is TRBJ2-5 and V is TRBV6-5; weak D call: TRBD1 (5 bases). The CDR3 totals 14 residues. The V gene lost 5 bases and the J gene lost 4 bases, with 14 bases spanning the gap. CDR1 MNHEY and CDR2 SVGAGI come from the germline V gene.

This clone has more than one count but fewer than ten. The chain has TRBV7-2 and TRBJ2-1, with TRBD1 matching 11 bases. The CDR3 loop spans 15 amino acids. In germline, CDR1 is SGHTA, CDR2 FQGNSA. V was clipped by 4 bases and J by 7 bases; unmatched bases: 6. CDR3 region: CASSSGQGARNEQFF. The CDR3 region has the DNA TGTGCCAGCAGCTCAGGACAGGGGGCTAGGAATGAGCAGTTCTTC.

The rearrangement links TRBV4-1 to TRBJ1-1; perhaps TRBD1 as D (6 bases). The V end lost 3 bases, the J end lost 5 bases, and 13 bases lay between the germline ends. The CDR3 is 14 amino acids. Germline values: CDR1 MGHRA, CDR2 YSYEKL. This chain's CDR3 is CASSQPTGSTEAFF. The CDR3 nucleotides read TGCGCCAGCAGCCAGCCCACAGGGAGTACTGAAGCTTTCTTT.

This clone appeared a single time. The chain links TRBV19 to TRBJ1-5; D is possibly TRBD1 (6 bases). CDR3 length: 13 residues. V was shortened by 5 bases and J by 6 bases, with 11 bases between the two germline ends. The germline V gene encodes CDR1 LNHDA and CDR2 SQIVND (reference sequence). The CDR3 nucleotides read TGTGCCAGTAGTGCAACAGGGTCTCAGCCCCAGCATTTT. It specifies CASSATGSQPQHF.

A note on this clone: Sequence at one end of the junction differs from germline and may be a read error. The chain carries TRBV19 and TRBJ2-1, with 9 bases aligning to TRBD1. This CDR3 comprises 15 residues. Germline CDR1 and CDR2: LNHDA and SQIVND (reference sequence). This CDR3 reads CVSSIQGANPNEQFF. CDR3 nucleotides: TGTGTCAGTAGTATACAGGGGGCGAATCCCAATGAGCAGTTCTTC.

This clone has only a few counts. This sequence joins TRBV4-1 and TRBJ2-1; the D gene is possibly TRBD1 (5 bases). The CDR3 has 13 amino acids. V was pared by 4 bases and J by 9 bases, with 13 bases between. Germline lookup yields CDR1 MGHRA and CDR2 YSYEKL. The CDR3 loop is CASSLSGSTEQFF. The CDR3 DNA reads TGCGCCAGCAGCCTTTCAGGGTCGACTGAGCAGTTCTTC.

The rearrangement joins TRBV7-9 to TRBJ1-2, with D tentatively TRBD1 (5 bases). Trimming removed 5 bases from V and 5 bases from J, with 18 bases in between. Germline CDR1 and CDR2: SEHNR and FQNEAQ (reference sequence). The CDR3 has 15 residues. CDR3 in amino acids: CASSLLLTAFYGYTF. DNA of the CDR3: TGTGCCAGCAGCCTACTTCTGACAGCCTTTTATGGCTACACCTTC.

The rearrangement uses TRBV27 and TRBJ2-3, with TRBD2 identical over 7 bases. The CDR3 is 18 residues long. Per the germline V gene, CDR1 is MNHEY and CDR2 is SMNVEV (reference sequence). Trimming took 5 bases from V and 0 from J; bases not matched to a gene: 14. CDR3 sequence: CASSPPYGGISSTDTQYF. CDR3 DNA: TGTGCCAGCAGTCCACCGTACGGGGGGATCTCTAGCACAGATACGCAGTATTTT.

This clone showed up just once. The chain couples TRBV11-3 to TRBJ2-1; TRBD2 might be the D (6 bases). CDR1 is SGHNT and CDR2 is YENEEA in the germline V gene. This CDR3 contains 12 residues. The V and J ends lost 4 bases and 15 bases respectively, with 16 bases between them. The CDR3 DNA is TGTGCCAGCAGCTCGTCGGGACTCAAACTGTTCTTC. It translates to CASSSSGLKLFF.

This sequence joins TRBV4-2 and TRBJ1-2; D ambiguous. The germline V and J ends were trimmed by 3 bases and 8 bases, with 16 bases remaining between them. The CDR3 length is 14 residues. Germline values: CDR1 LGHNA, CDR2 YNFKEQ. The CDR3 spells CASSQRVGERGYTF. CDR3 nucleotides: TGTGCCAGCAGCCAGAGGGTTGGGGAGCGCGGCTACACCTTC.

The chain employs TRBV28 and TRBJ1-6; D remains unclear. Germline CDR1 reads MDHEN; CDR2 reads SYDVKM. V was trimmed by 2 bases and J by 7 bases, leaving 9 bases between them. The CDR3 has 14 amino acids. For the CDR3, the DNA is TGTGCCAGCAGTTTAGTAATTCCGAATTCACCCCTCCACTTT. It codes for CASSLVIPNSPLHF.

Concerning this clone: Other DNA variants within this sample encode the same CDR3. This chain connects TRBV4-1 to TRBJ2-5; 8 nucleotides agree with TRBD2. V was pared by 4 bases and J by 2 bases, with 3 bases of the junction left unmatched. In germline, CDR1 is MGHRA, CDR2 YSYEKL. The CDR3 length is 14 residues. CDR3 loop: CASSRVAGQETQYF. As DNA, the CDR3 is TGCGCCAGCAGCCGAGTAGCGGGACAAGAGACCCAGTACTTC.

This sequence joins TRBV4-2 and TRBJ1-2; D is ambiguous. Germline loops: CDR1 LGHNA, CDR2 YNFKEQ. Trimming shortened V by 0 bases and J by 0 bases, and 20 bases separated the two germline ends. The CDR3 totals 19 residues. This CDR3 reads CASSQDTVTLRQANYGYTF. The CDR3, as DNA: TGTGCCAGCAGCCAAGACACAGTCACACTCAGGCAAGCTAACTATGGCTACACCTTC.

The rearrangement joins TRBV4-1 to TRBJ1-1; TRBD1 is a possible D gene (5 bases). Trimming took off 5 bases at V and 10 bases at J, with 17 bases between the two ends. The CDR3 loop spans 13 amino acids. Germline V gives CDR1 MGHRA, CDR2 YSYEKL. CDR3 DNA sequence: TGCGCCAGCAGCGAAAGCAAGGGGAGGGGAGCTTTCTTT. As protein: CASSESKGRGAFF.

The count of this clone is one. The genes are TRBV5-5 and TRBJ2-1, with 8 nucleotides matching TRBD2. After removal of 0 bases from V and 9 bases from J, the junction contained 5 bases not matched to a gene. The CDR3 is 14 residues long. Germline V lookup: CDR1 SGHKS, CDR2 YYEKEE (reference sequence). This CDR3 is CASSLAALAGEQFF. DNA of the CDR3: TGTGCCAGCAGCTTGGCCGCCCTAGCGGGTGAGCAGTTCTTC.

The genes are TRBV4-1 and TRBJ2-1; 9 nucleotides line up with TRBD2. The CDR3 length is 16 residues. Germline CDR1 MGHRA, CDR2 YSYEKL. The V and J ends lost 0 bases and 7 bases, in that order; junction bases with no gene match: 7. CDR3 loop: CASSQDGISGSNEQFF. The CDR3 region has the DNA TGCGCCAGCAGCCAAGATGGCATTAGCGGGAGTAATGAGCAGTTCTTC.

The CDR3 DNA reads as TGTGCCAGCAGTCCGTCGACAGGGGTCAATGAGCAGTTCTTC. Residues: CASSPSTGVNEQFF. J is TRBJ2-1 and V is TRBV28; 8 nucleotides match TRBD1. Losses at the gene ends were 5 bases for V and 6 bases for J; bases not matched to a gene: 6. The CDR3 consists of 14 residues. The germline V gene encodes CDR1 MDHEN and CDR2 SYDVKM.

The chain is built from TRBV4-1 and TRBJ1-5; no firm D call. Trimming removed 0 bases at V and 0 bases at J, with 12 bases between. The CDR3 is 17 residues long. Per the germline V gene, CDR1 is MGHRA and CDR2 is YSYEKL. This CDR3 is CASSQEWAGVSNQPQHF. For the CDR3, the DNA is TGCGCCAGCAGCCAAGAGTGGGCCGGGGTTAGCAATCAGCCCCAGCATTTT.

The chain combines TRBV2 with TRBJ2-7; D perhaps matches TRBD1 (6 bases). Per germline, CDR1 SNHLY and CDR2 FYNNEI. This CDR3 is 15 amino acids long. The V and J ends lost 6 bases and 0 bases respectively, with 15 bases between them. This CDR3 reads CASRPTGSISYEQYF. The CDR3 DNA sequence: TGTGCCAGCAGACCTACAGGGAGCATCTCCTACGAGCAGTACTTC. The full variable domain, in which reference TRBV2 and TRBJ2-7 provide the parts outside the CDR3, is EPEVTQTPSHQVTQMGQEVILRCVPISNHLYFYWYRQILGQKVEFLVSFYNNEISEKSEIFDDQFSVERPDGSNFTLKIRSTKLEDSAMYFCASRPTGSISYEQYFGPGTRLTVT.

V gene TRBV5-1 combines with J gene TRBJ2-7; tentatively, D is TRBD2 (6 bases). Germline lookup yields CDR1 SGHRS and CDR2 YFSETQ. The CDR3 is 14 residues long. V was trimmed by 2 bases and J by 1 base, leaving 10 bases between them. The chain's CDR3 is CASSFAGLSYEQYF. The CDR3 region has the DNA TGCGCCAGCAGCTTTGCGGGGCTTTCCTACGAGCAGTACTTC.

The chain employs TRBV5-1 and TRBJ2-7, with 10 bases identical to TRBD1. The J segment lost 7 bases and the V segment lost 2 bases, leaving 12 bases of the junction unmatched. Germline V gene sequence: CDR1 SGHRS, CDR2 YFSETQ. CDR3 length equals 16 residues. The CDR3 DNA reads TGCGCCAGCAGCTTATTCATTGGACAGGGGGGCGAGGAGCAGTACTTC. It is translated as CASSLFIGQGGEEQYF.

The CDR3 spells CASSQLVAGTSREQFF. DNA of the CDR3: TGCGCCAGCAGCCAATTGGTAGCCGGGACTAGTCGCGAGCAGTTCTTC. The chain uses TRBV4-3 and TRBJ2-1; TRBD2 matches at 8 bases. The ends lost 2 bases at V and 10 bases at J; junction bases unmatched: 13. Germline V lookup: CDR1 LGHNA, CDR2 YSLEER. The CDR3 length is 16 residues.